This T cell receptor beta chain was profiled in a study of cytomegalovirus exposure and HLA in healthy donors. Turning to this clone: The target antigen is unknown.

Vbeta (60) and Jbeta (13) primers were used in the PCR. Sequencing was performed with immunoSEQ multiplex PCR; in TCRdb, only in-frame clones are kept and a portion is missing. Of about 120,000 clones in the sample, around 80% were seen once. Study-level points and caveats: It was reportedly the case that the classifier diagnosed cytomegalovirus status with high specificity and sensitivity. By HLA locus, TCR association rates varied in a later analysis, with DRB1 showing the most and HLA-C the fewest.

The sequence came from a man aged 25-45 years in good health and CMV-seropositive. Sequencing was done on a sample of PBMCs.

The CDR3: CATGGVGRVTQHF. As DNA, the CDR3 is TGTGCCACGGGGGGGGTGGGCCGCGTAACCCAGCATTTT. This rearrangement joins TRBV2 to TRBJ1-5; TRBD1 is a possible D gene (5 bases). CDR3 length: 13 residues. V lost 10 bases and J lost 11, with 21 bases in between. Germline V CDR1 and CDR2: SNHLY, FYNNEI.